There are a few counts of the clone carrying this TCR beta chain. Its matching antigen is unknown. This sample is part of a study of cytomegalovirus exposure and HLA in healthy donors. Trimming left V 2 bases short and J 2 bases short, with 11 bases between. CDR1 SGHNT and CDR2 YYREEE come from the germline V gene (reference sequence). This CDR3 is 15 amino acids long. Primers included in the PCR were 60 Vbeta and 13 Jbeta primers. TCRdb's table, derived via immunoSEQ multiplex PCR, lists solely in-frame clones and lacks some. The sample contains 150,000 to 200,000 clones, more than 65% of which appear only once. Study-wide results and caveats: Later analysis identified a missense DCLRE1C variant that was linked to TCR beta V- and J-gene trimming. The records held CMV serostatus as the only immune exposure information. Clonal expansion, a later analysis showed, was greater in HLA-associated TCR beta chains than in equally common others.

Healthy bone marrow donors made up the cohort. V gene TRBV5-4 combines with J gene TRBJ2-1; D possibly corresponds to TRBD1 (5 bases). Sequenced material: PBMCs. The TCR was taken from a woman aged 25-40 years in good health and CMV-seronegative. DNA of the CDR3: TGTGCCAGCAGCTTAAGTGCAGGGACCTACAATGAGCAGTTCTTC. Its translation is CASSLSAGTYNEQFF.